This T cell receptor (beta chain) came from a study of blood T cell repertoires in COVID-19. Profiling relied on immunoSEQ multiplex PCR, and the TCRdb table lists in-frame clones only, not all of them. The sample holds 150,000 to 200,000 clones, 82% seen once. Germline V gene sequence: CDR1 MDHEN, CDR2 SYDVKM. The CDR3 has 14 residues. V lost 4 bases, J lost 2 bases, and 4 bases stayed unmatched. This chain links TRBV28 with TRBJ2-7; 8 nucleotides match TRBD2. Sequenced: peripheral blood. The TCR comes from a woman aged 35 to 49 with COVID-19, enrolled during active disease. CDR3 coding DNA: TGTGCCAGCAGTTCAGCGGGAGAGACCTACGAGCAGTACTTC. Translated, it gives CASSSAGETYEQYF.